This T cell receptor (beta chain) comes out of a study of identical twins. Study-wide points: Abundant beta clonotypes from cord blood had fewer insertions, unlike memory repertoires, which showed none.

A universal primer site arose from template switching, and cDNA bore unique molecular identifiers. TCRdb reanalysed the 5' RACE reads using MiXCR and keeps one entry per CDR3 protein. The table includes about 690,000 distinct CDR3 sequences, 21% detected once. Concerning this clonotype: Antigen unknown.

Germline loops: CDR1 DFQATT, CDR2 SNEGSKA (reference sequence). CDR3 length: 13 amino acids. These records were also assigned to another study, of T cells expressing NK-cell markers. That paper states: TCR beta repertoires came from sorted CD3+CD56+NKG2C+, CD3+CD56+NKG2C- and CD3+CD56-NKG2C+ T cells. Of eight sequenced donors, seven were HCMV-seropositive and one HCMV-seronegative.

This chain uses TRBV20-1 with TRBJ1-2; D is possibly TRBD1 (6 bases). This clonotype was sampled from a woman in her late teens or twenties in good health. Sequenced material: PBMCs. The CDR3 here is CSSRRGTNYGYTF. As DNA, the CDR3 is TGCAGCTCGAGAAGGGGGACTAACTATGGCTACACCTTC.